The sequence of this T cell receptor (beta chain) was determined in a study of regulatory T cells in long-lasting Graves disease. Arm-PCR of CDR3 regions and iRepertoire HTBI primers were used to build TCR beta libraries. TCRdb processed the multiplex PCR reads anew with MiXCR; each CDR3 protein has one entry. The repertoire holds roughly 360,000 distinct CDR3 sequences, 12% seen once, with approximately 20% in the top ten. The study, taken as a whole, reports: Relative to new patients (roughly 1,000), persistent patients exhibited greater sharing of public clonotypes (2,741). Small sample size may have lowered accuracy.

Of note for this clonotype: No antigen is known for it.

V was clipped by 1 base and J by 6 bases, with 3 bases between them. Germline CDR1 reads LNHDA; CDR2 reads SQIVND (reference sequence). There are 12 residues in the CDR3. Time point reported: newly diagnosed GD, antithyroid drugs for less than 3 months. RNA extracted from PBMCs served as the sequencing template. These records were also assigned to another study, of T cells in Graves' hyperthyroidism and ophthalmopathy.

The chain is built from TRBV19 and TRBJ2-2; D ambiguous. Sample: peripheral blood mononuclear cells (PBMCs), taken at new diagnosis, from a patient treated with antithyroid drugs. This TCR came from a woman between 18 and 29 years old with Graves disease. In DNA form, the CDR3 reads TGTGCCAGTAGTATAGTAGCCGGGGAGCTGTTTTTT. It specifies CASSIVAGELFF.